A single T cell receptor beta chain is shown here with its context. Its target is unknown. A second PCR of about 6 to 11 cycles used a sample-barcoded 5' primer and a J-beta primer mix. Each cDNA molecule was tagged by a template-switch adaptor with 12 random nucleotides. TCRdb itself ran the 5' RACE reads through MiXCR, one entry per CDR3 protein. The repertoire holds about 780,000 distinct CDR3 sequences, with around 24% as singletons. This record comes from a study of blood T cells in healthy people across ages. Trimming pared 2 bases from V and 5 bases from J, leaving 15 bases between. CDR3 size: 15 residues. Germline V lookup: CDR1 MNHEY, CDR2 SVGEGT. Points from the study as a whole: Older age coincided with a roughly linear decline in TCR beta diversity per million T cells.

These data were also reused for a study on T cells of mothers and their children.

Sequenced input: blood. The J gene is TRBJ2-5, the V gene TRBV6-2 or TRBV6-3; D is undetermined. The receptor's source is a boy aged 5-17 years in good health. Here the CDR3 reads CASSYRAKAGETQYF. CDR3 DNA: TGTGCCAGCAGTTACAGGGCCAAGGCTGGGGAGACCCAGTACTTC.